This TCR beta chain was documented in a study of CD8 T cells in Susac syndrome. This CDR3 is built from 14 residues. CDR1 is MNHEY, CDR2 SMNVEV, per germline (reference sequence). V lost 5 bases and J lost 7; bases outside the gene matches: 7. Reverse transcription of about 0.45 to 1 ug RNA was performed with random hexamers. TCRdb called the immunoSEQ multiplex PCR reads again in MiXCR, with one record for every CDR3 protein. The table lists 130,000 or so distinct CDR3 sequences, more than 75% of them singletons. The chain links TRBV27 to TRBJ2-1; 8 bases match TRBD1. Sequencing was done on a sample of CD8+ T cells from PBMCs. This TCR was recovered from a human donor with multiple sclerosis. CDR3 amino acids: CASSPRTGMNEQFF. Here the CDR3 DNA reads TGTGCCAGCAGTCCAAGGACAGGGATGAATGAGCAGTTCTTC.